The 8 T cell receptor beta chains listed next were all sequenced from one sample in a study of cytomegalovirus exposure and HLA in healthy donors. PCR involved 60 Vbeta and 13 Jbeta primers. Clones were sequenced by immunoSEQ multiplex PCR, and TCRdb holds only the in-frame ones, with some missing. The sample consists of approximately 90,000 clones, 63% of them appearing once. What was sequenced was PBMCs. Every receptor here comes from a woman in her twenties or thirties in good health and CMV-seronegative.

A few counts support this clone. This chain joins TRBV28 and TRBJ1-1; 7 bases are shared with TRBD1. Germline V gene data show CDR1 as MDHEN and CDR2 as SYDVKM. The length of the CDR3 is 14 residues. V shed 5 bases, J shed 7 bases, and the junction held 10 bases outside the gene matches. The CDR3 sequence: CASSLPRDSVEAFF. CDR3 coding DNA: TGTGCCAGCAGTCTGCCCCGGGACAGCGTTGAAGCTTTCTTT.

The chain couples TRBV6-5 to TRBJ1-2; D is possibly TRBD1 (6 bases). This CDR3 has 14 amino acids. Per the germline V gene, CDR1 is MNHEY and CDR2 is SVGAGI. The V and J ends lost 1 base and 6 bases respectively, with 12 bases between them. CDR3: CASSYLTGYDGYTF. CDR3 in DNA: TGTGCCAGCAGTTACTTAACAGGGTATGATGGCTACACCTTC.

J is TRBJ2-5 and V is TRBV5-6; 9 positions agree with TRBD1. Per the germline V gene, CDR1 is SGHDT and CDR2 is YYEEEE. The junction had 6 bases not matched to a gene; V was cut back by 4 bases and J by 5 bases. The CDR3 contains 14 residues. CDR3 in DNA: TGTGCCAGCAGCAAGGGACAGGGAAGGGAGACCCAGTACTTC. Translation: CASSKGQGRETQYF.

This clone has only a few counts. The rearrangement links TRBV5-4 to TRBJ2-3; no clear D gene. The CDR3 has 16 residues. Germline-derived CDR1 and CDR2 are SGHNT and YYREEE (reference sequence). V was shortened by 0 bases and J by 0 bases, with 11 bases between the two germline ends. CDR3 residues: CASSLDRRSSTDTQYF. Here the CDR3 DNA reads TGTGCCAGCAGCTTGGATCGGCGGAGCAGCACAGATACGCAGTATTTT.

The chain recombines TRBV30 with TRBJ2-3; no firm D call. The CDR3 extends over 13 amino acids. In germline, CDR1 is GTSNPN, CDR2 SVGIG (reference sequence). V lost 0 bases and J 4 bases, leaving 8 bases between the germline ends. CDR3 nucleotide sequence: TGTGCCTGGAGTGTGGCCCCCCCAGATACGCAGTATTTT. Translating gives CAWSVAPPDTQYF.

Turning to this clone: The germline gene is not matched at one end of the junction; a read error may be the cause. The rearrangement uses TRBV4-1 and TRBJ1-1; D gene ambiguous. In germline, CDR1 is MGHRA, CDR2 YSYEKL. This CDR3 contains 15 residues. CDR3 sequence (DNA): TGCGCCAGCAGCCCCCCCCTAAAGTATGACACTGAAGATTTCTTT. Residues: CASSPPLKYDTEDFF.

The CDR3 is CASSVAGTGVTDTQYF. The CDR3 DNA sequence: TGTGCCAGCAGCGTAGCTGGAACGGGAGTGACAGATACGCAGTATTTT. The gene calls are TRBV9 and TRBJ2-3, with D tentatively TRBD2 (6 bases). The CDR3 length is 16 residues. The V end lost 0 bases, the J end lost 3 bases, and 14 bases lay between the germline ends. The germline V gene has CDR1 SGDLS and CDR2 YYNGEE.

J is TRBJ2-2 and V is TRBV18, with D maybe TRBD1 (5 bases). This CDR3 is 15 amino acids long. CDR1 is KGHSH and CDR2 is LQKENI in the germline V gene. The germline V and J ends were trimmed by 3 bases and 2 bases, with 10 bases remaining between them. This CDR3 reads CASSPGHGNTGELFF. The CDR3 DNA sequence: TGTGCCAGCTCACCTGGACACGGTAACACCGGGGAGCTGTTTTTT.